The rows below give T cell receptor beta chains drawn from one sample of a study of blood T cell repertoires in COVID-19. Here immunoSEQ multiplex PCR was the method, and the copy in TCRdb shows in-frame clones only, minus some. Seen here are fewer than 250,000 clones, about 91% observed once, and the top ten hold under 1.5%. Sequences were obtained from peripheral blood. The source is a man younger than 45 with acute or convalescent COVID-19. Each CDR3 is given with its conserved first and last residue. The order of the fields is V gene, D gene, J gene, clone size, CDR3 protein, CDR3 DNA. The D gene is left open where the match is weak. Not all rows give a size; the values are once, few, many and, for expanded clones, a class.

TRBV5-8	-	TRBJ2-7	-	CASSARPGHHYEQYF	TGTGCCAGCAGCGCTCGACCGGGACACCACTACGAGCAGTACTTC
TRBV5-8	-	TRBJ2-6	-	CASSLVLAGRGGANVLTF	TGTGCCAGCAGCTTGGTACTGGCCGGGAGAGGTGGGGCCAACGTCCTGACTTTC
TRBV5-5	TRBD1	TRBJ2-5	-	CASSLPTGGETQYF	TGTGCCAGCAGCTTGCCGACAGGGGGGGAGACCCAGTACTTC
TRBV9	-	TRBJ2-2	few	CASSGGHPNTGELFF	TGTGCCAGCAGCGGGGGACACCCGAACACCGGGGAGCTGTTTTTT
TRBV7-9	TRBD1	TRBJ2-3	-	CASSKTGTELFTDTQYF	TGTGCCAGCAGCAAAACCGGGACAGAACTATTCACAGATACGCAGTATTTT
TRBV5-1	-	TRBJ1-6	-	CASTMSGLSGSPLHF	TGCGCCAGCACAATGTCTGGCCTCTCGGGTTCACCCCTCCACTTT
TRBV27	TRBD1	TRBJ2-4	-	CASSPDIQGFYIQYF	TGTGCCAGCAGTCCAGACATACAGGGGTTTTACATTCAGTACTTC
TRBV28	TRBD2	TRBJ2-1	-	CASSLGGSGSNEQFF	TGTGCCAGCAGTTTAGGCGGTAGCGGGAGTAATGAGCAGTTCTTC
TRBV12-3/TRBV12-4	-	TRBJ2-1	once	CASSYSKNEQFF	TGTGCCAGCAGTTACTCGAAGAATGAGCAGTTCTTC
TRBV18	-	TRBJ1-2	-	CASSPYNKGHTLGGYTF	TGTGCCAGCTCACCTTACAATAAGGGACATACGTTGGGTGGCTACACCTTC
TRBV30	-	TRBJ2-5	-	CAWSVSRETQYF	TGTGCCTGGAGTGTTAGCCGGGAGACCCAGTACTTC
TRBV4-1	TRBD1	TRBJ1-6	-	CASSQLTGSNSPLHF	TGCGCCAGCAGCCAACTGACAGGGTCTAATTCACCCCTCCACTTT
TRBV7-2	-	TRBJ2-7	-	CASSVRRGVSYEQYF	TGTGCCAGCAGCGTCAGGCGCGGGGTCTCCTACGAGCAGTACTTC
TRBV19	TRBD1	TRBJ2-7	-	CASSPLGAGGSYEQYF	TGTGCCAGTAGCCCCTTGGGGGCAGGGGGTTCCTACGAGCAGTACTTC
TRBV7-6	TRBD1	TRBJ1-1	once	CASSSRGLSDTEAFF	TGTGCCAGCAGCTCCAGGGGGTTGAGTGACACTGAAGCTTTCTTT
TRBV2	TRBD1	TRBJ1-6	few	CASSPGQGRNSPLHF	TGTGCCAGCAGCCCAGGACAGGGTCGGAATTCACCCCTCCACTTT
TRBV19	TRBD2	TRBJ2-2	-	CASGIAGVWGTGELFF	TGTGCCAGCGGTATAGCGGGAGTATGGGGCACCGGGGAGCTGTTTTTT
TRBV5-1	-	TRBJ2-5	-	CASRTQNRETQYF	TGCGCCAGCAGGACTCAAAACCGGGAGACCCAGTACTTC
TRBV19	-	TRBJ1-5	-	CASTPRGIYSNQPQHF	TGTGCCAGTACCCCTAGGGGTATTTATAGCAATCAGCCCCAGCATTTT
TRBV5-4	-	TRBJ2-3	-	CASSLDARTDTQYF	TGTGCCAGCAGCTTGGACGCTAGGACAGATACGCAGTATTTT
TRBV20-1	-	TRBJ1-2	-	CSAMSYGYTF	TGCAGTGCTATGAGCTATGGCTACACCTTC
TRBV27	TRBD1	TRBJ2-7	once	CASRPLGTGAEQYF	TGTGCCAGCAGGCCCCTTGGGACAGGGGCCGAGCAGTACTTC
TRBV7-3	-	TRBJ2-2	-	CASSLGHSNTGELFF	TGTGCCAGCAGCTTAGGACATTCGAACACCGGGGAGCTGTTTTTT
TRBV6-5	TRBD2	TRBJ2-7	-	CASSPRASGKREQYF	TGTGCCAGCAGCCCGAGGGCTAGCGGGAAACGCGAGCAGTACTTC
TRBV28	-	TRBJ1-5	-	CASSPTHGGRRDQPQHF	TGTGCCAGCAGTCCCACCCATGGGGGAAGGAGGGACCAGCCCCAGCATTTT
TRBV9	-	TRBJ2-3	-	CASSVEGRGGTDTQYF	TGTGCCAGCAGCGTGGAGGGACGGGGAGGCACAGATACGCAGTATTTT
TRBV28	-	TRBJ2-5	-	CASSTEGGQETQYF	TGTGCCAGCAGTACCGAGGGCGGACAAGAGACCCAGTACTTC
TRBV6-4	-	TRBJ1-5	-	CASSDFDRREKPVGNQPQHF	TGTGCCAGCAGTGACTTCGACCGACGGGAGAAGCCGGTGGGCAATCAGCCCCAGCATTTT
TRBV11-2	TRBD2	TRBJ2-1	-	CASSVEVGAGYNEQFF	TGTGCCAGCAGCGTAGAGGTCGGAGCGGGATACAATGAGCAGTTCTTC
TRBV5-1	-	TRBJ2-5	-	CASSLAGGVGSETQYF	TGCGCCAGCAGCTTGGCTGGCGGGGTAGGCTCAGAGACCCAGTACTTC
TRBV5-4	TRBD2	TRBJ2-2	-	CASSLASGRETGELFF	TGTGCCAGCAGCTTAGCTAGCGGGAGGGAAACCGGGGAGCTGTTTTTT
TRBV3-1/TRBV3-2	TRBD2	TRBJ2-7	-	CASSQVTSGIRSGHYEQYF	TGTGCCAGCAGCCAAGTCACTAGCGGGATTCGGTCTGGCCATTACGAGCAGTACTTC
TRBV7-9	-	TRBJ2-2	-	CASSLAVYRINTGELFF	TGTGCCAGCAGCTTAGCGGTCTACAGGATCAACACCGGGGAGCTGTTTTTT
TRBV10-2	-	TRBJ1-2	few	CASSEQGGDYGYTF	TGCGCCAGCAGTGAGCAGGGCGGGGACTATGGCTACACCTTC
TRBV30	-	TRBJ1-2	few	CAWSGSGSYGYTF	TGTGCCTGGAGTGGCTCCGGGAGCTATGGCTACACCTTC
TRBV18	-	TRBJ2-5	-	CASSPRQGETQYF	TGTGCCAGCTCACCACGGCAGGGAGAGACCCAGTACTTC
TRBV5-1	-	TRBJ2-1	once	CASIKLNEQFF	TGCGCCAGCATCAAACTCAATGAGCAGTTCTTC
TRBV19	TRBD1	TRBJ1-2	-	CASSIDFIGTGDAGYTF	TGTGCCAGTAGTATAGATTTTATAGGGACAGGGGACGCTGGCTACACCTTC
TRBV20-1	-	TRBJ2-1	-	CSASSGFNEQFF	TGCAGTGCTAGTTCCGGGTTCAATGAGCAGTTCTTC
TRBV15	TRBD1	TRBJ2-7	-	CATSRVPGSAGGQYF	TGTGCCACCAGCAGAGTCCCGGGGTCGGCAGGGGGGCAGTACTTC
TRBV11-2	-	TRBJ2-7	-	CASSPIQGLSHEQYF	TGTGCCAGCAGCCCGATACAGGGATTGTCACACGAGCAGTACTTC
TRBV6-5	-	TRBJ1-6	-	CASRNPGQGRLHF	TGTGCCAGCAGGAATCCGGGGCAGGGGCGCCTCCACTTT
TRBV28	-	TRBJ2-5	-	CASSFPGRETQYF	TGTGCCAGCAGTTTTCCAGGCAGGGAGACCCAGTACTTC
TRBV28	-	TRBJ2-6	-	CASSLMPGSGANVLTF	TGTGCCAGCAGTTTAATGCCGGGATCTGGGGCCAACGTCCTGACTTTC
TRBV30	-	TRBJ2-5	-	CAWSANAGIQETQYF	TGTGCCTGGAGTGCAAACGCGGGAATACAAGAGACCCAGTACTTC
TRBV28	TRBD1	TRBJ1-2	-	CASRIPKGARNYGYTF	TGTGCCAGCAGGATACCGAAGGGGGCGCGGAACTATGGCTACACCTTC
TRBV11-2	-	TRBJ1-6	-	CASSRPAGDGKNSPLHF	TGTGCCAGCAGCCGCCCGGCGGGGGATGGAAAGAATTCACCCCTCCACTTT
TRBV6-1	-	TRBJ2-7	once	CASSEVNYEQYF	TGTGCCAGCAGTGAAGTAAACTACGAGCAGTACTTC
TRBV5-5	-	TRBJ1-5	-	CASSFPNQPQHF	TGTGCCAGCAGCTTCCCAAATCAGCCCCAGCATTTT
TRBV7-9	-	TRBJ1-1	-	CASSFSRRVTEAFF	TGTGCCAGCAGCTTTTCCCGCAGGGTCACTGAAGCTTTCTTT
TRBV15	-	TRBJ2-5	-	CATSRDHYQETQYF	TGTGCCACCAGCAGAGATCACTACCAAGAGACCCAGTACTTC
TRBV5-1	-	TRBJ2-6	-	CASSLKLRQGANVLTF	TGCGCCAGCAGCTTGAAGCTTCGTCAAGGGGCCAACGTCCTGACTTTC
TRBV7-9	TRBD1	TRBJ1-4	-	CASSWGQGYEKLFF	TGTGCCAGCAGCTGGGGACAGGGGTATGAAAAACTGTTTTTT
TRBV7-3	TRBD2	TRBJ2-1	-	CASSLSAGTSGQNEQFF	TGTGCCAGCAGCTTATCCGCCGGGACTAGCGGTCAGAATGAGCAGTTCTTC
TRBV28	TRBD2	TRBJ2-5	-	CASSPYQAGEQETQYF	TGTGCCAGCAGTCCGTACCAGGCGGGAGAGCAAGAGACCCAGTACTTC